One T cell receptor (beta chain) is described in this entry. Its target is unknown. The data are from a study of graft-versus-host responses after intestinal transplantation. The wider study: Recipients were given multivisceral, liver-intestinal, or isolated intestinal transplants.

Assay: immunoSEQ multiplex PCR; the TCRdb copy retains only in-frame clones and omits some. This table has 130,000 or so clones, roughly 91% appearing once. Study results and caveats: Recipient marrow showed GvH clones, some seen first in ileum or blood.

Trimming pared 6 bases from V and 2 bases from J, leaving 13 bases between. This CDR3 region has 14 residues. Germline V gives CDR1 MNHNS, CDR2 SASEGT. This chain links TRBV6-1 with TRBJ1-1; D gene uncertain. The receptor was isolated from a human donor who received an intestinal transplant. This specimen was unstimulated CD4+ T cells sorted from spleen or lymph node cells, taken before intestinal transplant. The CDR3 here is CASRPRMGNTEAFF. DNA for the CDR3: TGTGCCAGCAGACCTCGAATGGGAAACACTGAAGCTTTCTTT.